This record concerns one TCR beta chain sequence. Enrolment of Seattle patients took place during active infection, and they were followed longitudinally. Germline V gene data show CDR1 as MNHEY and CDR2 as SMNVEV (reference sequence). The V end was cut by 6 bases, the J end by 9 bases, with 18 bases between. This CDR3 comprises 14 residues. This record comes from a study of blood T cell repertoires in COVID-19. Across the whole study: There were acute and convalescent COVID-19 samples, and they came from the United States, Italy and Spain. PBMCs, B-cell-depleted T cells, or T cells provided the cDNA or gDNA that made up the material.

The method was immunoSEQ multiplex PCR; TCRdb's version includes in-frame clones alone and lacks a portion of them. Of approximately 330,000 clones in the sample, over 80% were seen once. What was sequenced was peripheral blood. V usage is TRBV27 and J usage is TRBJ2-1; D possibly corresponds to TRBD2 (7 bases). The sequence was collected from a young man with COVID-19, enrolled during active disease. This CDR3 is CASSLRRGASEQFF. The CDR3, as DNA: TGTGCCAGCAGCCTACGCCGGGGGGCGAGTGAGCAGTTCTTC.